Listed here are 11 T cell receptor beta chains from one sample, sequenced in a study of CD8 T cells in Susac syndrome. Random hexamers were used to reverse transcribe roughly 0.45 to 1 ug of RNA. TCRdb analysed the immunoSEQ multiplex PCR reads with MiXCR anew, one entry per CDR3 protein. Counted here are approximately 150,000 distinct CDR3 sequences, about 91% occurring once; the ten biggest clones make up under 0.085%. Sequences were obtained from CD4+ T cells from PBMCs. These receptor sequences come from a human donor in good health.

The chain recombines TRBV9 with TRBJ2-3, with 10 bases identical to TRBD2. The ends lost 3 bases at V and 2 bases at J; junction bases unmatched: 6. The CDR3 consists of 16 residues. Germline-derived CDR1 and CDR2 are SGDLS and YYNGEE. CDR3 DNA sequence: TGTGCCAGCAGCGCCGGGACTAGCGACTACACAGATACGCAGTATTTT. It encodes CASSAGTSDYTDTQYF.

J is TRBJ2-5 and V is TRBV4-1; TRBD2 agrees at 11 bases. This CDR3 has 16 residues. Germline assignment: CDR1 MGHRA and CDR2 YSYEKL. J was trimmed by 5 bases and V by 4 bases; bases with no gene match: 9. This CDR3 is CASSLEGASGGETQYF. In nucleotides, the CDR3 is TGCGCCAGCAGCCTGGAGGGGGCTAGCGGGGGGGAGACCCAGTACTTC.

The V and J genes are TRBV18 and TRBJ2-7; 7 nucleotides align to TRBD2. CDR3 length: 12 residues. With 6 bases clipped from V and 3 bases from J, the junction kept 2 bases outside the gene matches. CDR1 and CDR2 from the germline V gene are KGHSH and LQKENI. Here the CDR3 DNA reads TGTGCCAGCTCTGGGACTAACTACGAGCAGTACTTC. It yields the protein CASSGTNYEQYF.

The gene calls are TRBV18 and TRBJ1-1, with unresolved D. The CDR3 covers 15 residues. Deletions cut 0 bases from V and 1 base from J, with 9 bases between. The germline CDR1 and CDR2 sequences are KGHSH and LQKENI. The CDR3 DNA is TGTGCCAGCTCACCACCGAGGCAGAAGAACACTGAAGCTTTCTTT. Its translation is CASSPPRQKNTEAFF.

The chain links TRBV6-1 to TRBJ2-2; TRBD1 or TRBD2 may be the D gene (5 bases each). The germline V gene encodes CDR1 MNHNS and CDR2 SASEGT. The CDR3 length is 14 residues. Between the trimmed V and J ends, which lost 6 bases and 7 bases, there was a span of 15 bases. The CDR3 DNA sequence: TGTGCCAGCAGCGAACCAGGGACGGTCGGGGAGCTGTTTTTT. It specifies CASSEPGTVGELFF.

This rearrangement joins TRBV12-5 to TRBJ2-5, with 10 bases fitting TRBD1. The CDR3 runs 16 residues. The V segment lost 4 bases and the J segment 7 bases; nucleotides outside the gene matches: 12. Germline assignment: CDR1 LGHNT and CDR2 FRNRAP. The CDR3 spells CASGSPWGTGVSTQYF. In nucleotides, the CDR3 is TGTGCTAGTGGTTCCCCCTGGGGGACAGGGGTATCGACCCAGTACTTC. Drawing the rest from reference TRBV12-5 and TRBJ2-5, the complete variable domain is DARVTQTPRHKVTEMGQEVTMRCQPILGHNTVFWYRQTMMQGLELLAYFRNRAPLDDSGMPKDRFSAEMPDATLATLKIQPSEPRDSAVYFCASGSPWGTGVSTQYFGPGTRLLVL.

V and J are TRBV10-2 and TRBJ2-5; no definite D call. Looked up from germline, CDR1 is WSHSY and CDR2 is SAAADI. Trimming removed 0 bases at V and 5 bases at J, with 7 bases between. The CDR3 length is 13 residues. In DNA, the CDR3 is TGCGCCAGCAGTGAGTCGAATCTGGAGACCCAGTACTTC. Its translation is CASSESNLETQYF.

The chain recombines TRBV7-2 with TRBJ2-7; D is possibly TRBD1 (5 bases). This CDR3 spans 16 amino acids. Trimming cost V 6 bases and J 2 bases, with 20 bases left between them. Germline-derived CDR1 and CDR2 are SGHTA and FQGNSA. CDR3 region: CASRLSVLGQTYEQYF. The CDR3 nucleotides read TGTGCCAGCAGGTTATCCGTTTTGGGGCAGACCTACGAGCAGTACTTC.

The V gene is TRBV15, the J gene TRBJ2-7; perhaps TRBD1 as D (5 bases). The CDR3 extends over 15 amino acids. Germline V gives CDR1 LNHNV, CDR2 YYDKDF (reference sequence). The germline V and J ends were trimmed by 0 bases and 6 bases, with 15 bases remaining between them. For the CDR3, the DNA is TGTGCCACCAGCAGAGATATAGGGGTGGAAAGCGAGCAGTACTTC. Protein: CATSRDIGVESEQYF.

The rearrangement joins TRBV20-1 to TRBJ2-6; D unresolved. The V gene's germline CDR1 is DFQATT and CDR2 SNEGSKA (reference sequence). V dropped 0 bases and J dropped 4 bases, with 13 bases sitting between them. CDR3 size: 16 residues. CDR3 amino acids: CSARDPKLLGANVLTF. CDR3 in DNA: TGCAGTGCTAGAGATCCAAAGCTTCTGGGGGCCAACGTCCTGACTTTC.

This chain uses TRBV28 with TRBJ1-5; D is uncertain. In germline, CDR1 is MDHEN, CDR2 SYDVKM. This CDR3 is built from 18 residues. V was cut by 5 bases and J by 0 bases, with 20 bases left in between. DNA for the CDR3: TGTGCCAGCAGTCCCCCAGGCATGAGCCTCTATAGCAATCAGCCCCAGCATTTT. Encoded protein: CASSPPGMSLYSNQPQHF.